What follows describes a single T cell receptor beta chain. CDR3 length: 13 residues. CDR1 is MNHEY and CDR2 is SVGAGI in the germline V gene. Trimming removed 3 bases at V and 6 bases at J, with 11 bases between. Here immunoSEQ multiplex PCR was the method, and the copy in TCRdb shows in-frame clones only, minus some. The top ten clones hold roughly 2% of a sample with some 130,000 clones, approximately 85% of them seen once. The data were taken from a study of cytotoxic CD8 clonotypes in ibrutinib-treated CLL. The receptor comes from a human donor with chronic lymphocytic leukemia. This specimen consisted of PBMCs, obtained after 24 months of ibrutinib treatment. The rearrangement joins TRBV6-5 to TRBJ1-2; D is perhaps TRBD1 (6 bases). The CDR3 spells CASSYQGLNGYTF. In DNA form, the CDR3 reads TGTGCCAGCAGTTATCAGGGGTTAAATGGCTACACCTTC.